The 18 T cell receptor beta chains below all came from one sample that was sequenced in a study of blood T cell repertoires in COVID-19. TCRdb's table, derived via immunoSEQ multiplex PCR, lists solely in-frame clones and lacks some. The sample has about 120,000 clones; around nine tenths are singletons. Specimen: peripheral blood. Every receptor here comes from a human donor with acute or convalescent COVID-19. The donor label of this sample is uncertain.

CDR3 sequence: CASSQDLGPEQFF. CDR3 DNA: TGCGCCAGCAGCCAAGATTTGGGGCCTGAGCAGTTCTTC. The genes are TRBV4-3 and TRBJ2-1; the D gene is possibly TRBD1 (5 bases). Trimming removed 0 bases at V and 9 bases at J, with 9 bases between. Germline V CDR1 and CDR2: LGHNA, YSLEER. CDR3 size: 13 residues.

J is TRBJ1-1 and V is TRBV7-9; the D gene is possibly TRBD1 (5 bases). In germline, CDR1 is SEHNR, CDR2 FQNEAQ (reference sequence). This CDR3 has 15 amino acids. Deletions cut 2 bases from V and 9 bases from J, with 19 bases between. The CDR3 DNA reads as TGTGCCAGCAGCTTAAATGGAGGGACGTCGGGAAAAGCTTTCTTT. Translation gives CASSLNGGTSGKAFF. Based on the CDR3 plus reference TRBV7-9 and TRBJ1-1, the full variable domain is DTGVSQNPRHKITKRGQNVTFRCDPISEHNRLYWYRQTLGQGPEFLTYFQNEAQLEKSRLLSDRFSAERPKGSFSTLEIQRTEQGDSAMYLCASSLNGGTSGKAFFGQGTRLTVV.

This clone occurred once. The chain uses TRBV28 and TRBJ1-2; 7 bases line up with TRBD1. This CDR3 is built from 14 residues. After removal of 5 bases from V and 6 bases from J, the junction contained 9 bases not matched to a gene. In germline, CDR1 is MDHEN, CDR2 SYDVKM. The CDR3 sequence is CASSHRQGLDGYTF. Written as DNA, the CDR3 is TGTGCCAGCAGTCACCGACAGGGCCTCGATGGCTACACCTTC.

The chain couples TRBV6-1 to TRBJ1-2, with 9 bases matching TRBD1. This CDR3 comprises 15 residues. J gave up 3 bases and V 1 base, and 3 bases lay outside the gene matches. Germline CDR1 MNHNS, CDR2 SASEGT. The CDR3 sequence: CASSEEDRGHYGYTF. CDR3 nucleotide sequence: TGTGCCAGCAGTGAAGAGGACAGGGGACACTATGGCTACACCTTC.

CDR3 nucleotide sequence: TGTGCCACCAGCAGAGACAGGGGGCAGGGAAACACCATATATTTT. As protein: CATSRDRGQGNTIYF. The chain has TRBV15 and TRBJ1-3; TRBD1 agrees at 8 bases. The trim removed 0 bases at V and 4 bases at J, leaving 2 bases unmatched. The CDR3 is 15 amino acids. Germline CDR1 reads LNHNV; CDR2 reads YYDKDF (reference sequence). Drawing the rest from reference TRBV15 and TRBJ1-3, the complete variable domain is DAMVIQNPRYQVTQFGKPVTLSCSQTLNHNVMYWYQQKSSQAPKLLFHYYDKDFNNEADTPDNFQSRRPNTSFCFLDIRSPGLGDTAMYLCATSRDRGQGNTIYFGEGSWLTVV.

The chain uses TRBV7-2 and TRBJ2-3, with D possibly matching TRBD2 (6 bases). The CDR3 has 17 residues. The V gene's germline CDR1 is SGHTA and CDR2 FQGNSA. Trimming left V 0 bases short and J 0 bases short, with 13 bases between. For the CDR3, the DNA is TGTGCCAGCAGCTTAGCAAGGCGGGACGATAGCACAGATACGCAGTATTTT. This sequence encodes CASSLARRDDSTDTQYF.

This chain joins TRBV5-1 and TRBJ2-3; maybe TRBD2 (6 bases). Germline V gene data show CDR1 as SGHRS and CDR2 as YFSETQ. This CDR3 spans 15 amino acids. Trimming took off 2 bases at V and 0 bases at J, with 10 bases between the two ends. The CDR3 region has the DNA TGCGCCAGCAGCTTTGACAGCGGGAGCACAGATACGCAGTATTTT. This translates into CASSFDSGSTDTQYF.

The table lists this clone with a count of one. This chain connects TRBV6-6 to TRBJ1-1, with 11 bases aligning to TRBD1. V lost 7 bases and J lost 8; bases outside the gene matches: 6. Germline loops: CDR1 MNHNY, CDR2 SVGAGI (reference sequence). The CDR3 sequence is 13 residues long. DNA of the CDR3: TGTGCCAGCACCTCGGACAGGGGGCGCGAAGCTTTCTTT. Translated: CASTSDRGREAFF.

This clone was detected only once. The chain couples TRBV5-1 to TRBJ2-2; 8 nucleotides align to TRBD1. V was pared by 1 base and J by 4 bases, with 0 bases of the junction left unmatched. This CDR3 is 14 amino acids long. Germline assignment: CDR1 SGHRS and CDR2 YFSETQ. This chain's CDR3 is CASSLTGGTGELFF. The CDR3, as DNA: TGCGCCAGCAGCTTGACAGGGGGCACCGGGGAGCTGTTTTTT.

V usage is TRBV10-3 and J usage is TRBJ1-6; D unresolved. The V end was cut by 6 bases, the J end by 3 bases, with 6 bases between. The germline V gene encodes CDR1 ENHRY and CDR2 SYGVKD. The CDR3 covers 13 residues. The CDR3 DNA sequence: TGTGCCATCAGGGTAGACTATAATTCACCCCTCCACTTT. Translation: CAIRVDYNSPLHF.

This clone has a handful of counts. The V and J genes are TRBV7-2 and TRBJ2-1, with 9 bases identical to TRBD1. The CDR3 loop spans 16 amino acids. Losses at the gene ends were 3 bases for V and 6 bases for J; bases not matched to a gene: 9. CDR1 and CDR2 from the germline V gene are SGHTA and FQGNSA. The CDR3 DNA sequence: TGTGCCAGCAGCTTCTCCACCGGGACAGGGATCAATGAGCAGTTCTTC. Translated, it gives CASSFSTGTGINEQFF.

The chain links TRBV12-3 or TRBV12-4 to TRBJ1-2; TRBD1 matches at 9 bases. V trimming: 5 bases; J trimming: 8 bases; junction bases outside the gene matches: 6. The CDR3 is made up of 13 amino acids. The CDR3 spells CASSPGQGLGYTF. As DNA, the CDR3 is TGTGCCAGCAGTCCCGGACAGGGGCTAGGCTACACCTTC.

The CDR3 nucleotides read TGTGCCAGTAGTACCCCGGACAGGGGTTTCTATGGCTACACCTTC. Its protein product is CASSTPDRGFYGYTF. The chain employs TRBV19 and TRBJ1-2, with 9 bases identical to TRBD1. The CDR3 spans 15 residues. Per the germline V gene, CDR1 is LNHDA and CDR2 is SQIVND (reference sequence). The V segment lost 4 bases and the J segment 4 bases; nucleotides outside the gene matches: 7.

The chain employs TRBV5-1 and TRBJ1-6; 11 bases line up with TRBD1. Germline V gives CDR1 SGHRS, CDR2 YFSETQ. This CDR3 is built from 15 residues. J lost 8 bases, V lost 2 bases, and 3 bases had no gene match. CDR3 sequence: CASSFGDRGDSPLHF. The DNA for the CDR3 is TGCGCCAGCAGCTTTGGGGACAGGGGGGATTCACCCCTCCACTTT.

The chain employs TRBV4-2 and TRBJ1-3; tentatively, D is TRBD1 (5 bases). Between the trimmed V and J ends, which lost 6 bases and 4 bases, there was a span of 22 bases. This CDR3 is built from 17 residues. Germline V lookup: CDR1 LGHNA, CDR2 YNFKEQ. The CDR3, as DNA: TGTGCCAGCAGTACGCCGGGGGGGGGTGCTGCGGGAAACACCATATATTTT. Its protein product is CASSTPGGGAAGNTIYF.

The V call is TRBV28, the J call TRBJ1-1; TRBD1 might be the D (5 bases). Trimming shortened V by 6 bases and J by 10 bases, and 21 bases separated the two germline ends. Germline assignment: CDR1 MDHEN and CDR2 SYDVKM. This CDR3 has 14 residues. The CDR3 loop reads CASSQSGGKELAFF. In DNA, the CDR3 is TGTGCCAGCAGCCAATCCGGGGGGAAGGAGTTAGCTTTCTTT.

The genes are TRBV5-5 and TRBJ1-1; 7 bases align to TRBD1. With V trimmed by 2 bases and J by 0 bases, 13 bases remained unmatched. The CDR3 runs to 18 residues. The germline V gene has CDR1 SGHKS and CDR2 YYEKEE (reference sequence). CDR3 protein: CASSLLLDRDPLNTEAFF. CDR3 nucleotide sequence: TGTGCCAGCAGCTTACTTCTCGACAGGGACCCACTGAACACTGAAGCTTTCTTT.

The chain uses TRBV6-2 or TRBV6-3 and TRBJ2-5, with D maybe TRBD2 (6 bases). In germline, CDR1 is MNHEY, CDR2 SVGEGT. Trimming cost V 2 bases and J 2 bases, with 18 bases left between them. There are 17 residues in the CDR3. The CDR3: CASSYPPRPGDQETQYF. CDR3 nucleotide sequence: TGTGCCAGCAGTTACCCTCCCCGCCCGGGGGATCAAGAGACCCAGTACTTC.